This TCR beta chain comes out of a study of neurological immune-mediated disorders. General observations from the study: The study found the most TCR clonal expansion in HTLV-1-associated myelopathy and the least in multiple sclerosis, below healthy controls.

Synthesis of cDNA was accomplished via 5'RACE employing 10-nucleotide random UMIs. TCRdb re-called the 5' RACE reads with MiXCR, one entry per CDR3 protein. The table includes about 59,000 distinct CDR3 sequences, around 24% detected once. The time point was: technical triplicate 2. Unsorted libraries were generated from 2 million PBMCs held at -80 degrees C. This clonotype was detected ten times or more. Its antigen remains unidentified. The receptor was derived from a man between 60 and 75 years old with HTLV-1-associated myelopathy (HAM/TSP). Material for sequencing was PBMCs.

The CDR3 sequence: CASSYGEGSEAFF. CDR3 sequence (DNA): TGCGCCAGCAGCTACGGGGAGGGTTCTGAAGCTTTCTTT. V is TRBV5-1 and J is TRBJ1-1; D is undetermined. CDR3 length: 13 amino acids. Germline values: CDR1 SGHRS, CDR2 YFSETQ. The V end was cut by 3 bases, the J end by 6 bases, with 12 bases between.